These 20 T cell receptor beta chains share one sample of origin, sequenced in a study of radiotherapy plus CTLA-4 blockade in lung cancer (dated by TCRdb to the late 2010s). The library was prepared using the immunoSEQ multiplex PCR assay. The source is immuneACCESS, and TCRdb retained only in-frame sequences with V and J called. Part of the clones is not carried over; for the studies checked, unresolved V genes explain less than half of this, and the remainder is unexplained. Here the sample has tens of thousands of clones; over 80% occur a single time. The ten biggest clones cover 0.75% to 0.95% of the sample. Sequences were derived from peripheral blood, sampled from a patient treated with radiotherapy plus ipilimumab. The receptors shown here come from a human donor with non-small cell lung cancer who had stable disease on radiotherapy plus ipilimumab.

This chain connects TRBV9 to TRBJ2-2; 8 positions agree with TRBD2. V gave up 0 bases and J gave up 5 bases; unmatched junction bases: 6. CDR1 is SGDLS, CDR2 YYNGEE, per germline. CDR3 size: 16 residues. CDR3 protein: CASSVVGGAVTGELFF. CDR3 sequence (DNA): TGTGCCAGCAGCGTAGTCGGGGGGGCAGTTACCGGGGAGCTGTTTTTT.

The V call is TRBV7-9, the J call TRBJ2-1, with 11 bases aligning to TRBD1. The V and J ends lost 5 bases and 4 bases, in that order; junction bases with no gene match: 13. This CDR3 spans 18 amino acids. The germline V gene has CDR1 SEHNR and CDR2 FQNEAQ (reference sequence). In nucleotides, the CDR3 is TGTGCCAGCAGCCCCTGGCCTCCCGGGACAGGGGGATACAATGAGCAGTTCTTC. It specifies CASSPWPPGTGGYNEQFF.

In its sample, this clone was seen once. CDR3 DNA sequence: TGTGCCAGCATACTTCGGGGCAATCAGCCCCAGCATTTT. Its protein product is CASILRGNQPQHF. The rearrangement links TRBV6-1 to TRBJ1-5, with D hard to call. Germline CDR1 is MNHNS and CDR2 is SASEGT. The CDR3 is 13 amino acids. Trimming cost V 7 bases and J 2 bases, with 9 bases left between them.

The count of this clone is one. Other DNA sequences of this sample code for an identical CDR3. The chain links TRBV9 to TRBJ2-1; 7 nucleotides agree with TRBD2. The CDR3 sequence is 14 residues long. V lost 2 bases and J lost 2; bases outside the gene matches: 1. Germline V gene data show CDR1 as SGDLS and CDR2 as YYNGEE. CDR3 sequence reads: CASSVGGTYNEQFF. CDR3 nucleotides: TGTGCCAGCAGCGTCGGGGGGACCTACAATGAGCAGTTCTTC. The variable domain in full, completed from reference TRBV9 and TRBJ2-1, reads DSGVTQTPKHLITATGQRVTLRCSPRSGDLSVYWYQQSLDQGLQFLIQYYNGEERAKGNILERFSAQQFPDLHSELNLSSLELGDSALYFCASSVGGTYNEQFFGPGTRLTVL.

The chain links TRBV7-8 to TRBJ2-5; D may be TRBD2 (6 bases). The CDR3 contains 14 residues. The germline CDR1 and CDR2 sequences are SGHVS and FQNEAQ. V lost 2 bases and J 5 bases, leaving 12 bases between the germline ends. The CDR3 reads CASSLRAGTETQYF. Written as DNA, the CDR3 is TGTGCCAGCAGCTTACGGGCGGGAACGGAGACCCAGTACTTC. The variable domain in full, completed from reference TRBV7-8 and TRBJ2-5, reads GAGVSQSPRYKVAKRGQDVALRCDPISGHVSLFWYQQALGQGPEFLTYFQNEAQLDKSGLPSDRFFAERPEGSVSTLKIQRTQQEDSAVYLCASSLRAGTETQYFGPGTRLLVL.

The CDR3 loop reads CASSIQGGTDTQYF. The CDR3 region has the DNA TGTGCCAGCAGCATACAGGGTGGCACAGATACGCAGTATTTT. This sequence joins TRBV7-2 and TRBJ2-3, with D possibly TRBD1 on 6 matching bases. Trimming shortened V by 5 bases and J by 1 base, and 10 bases separated the two germline ends. The CDR3 consists of 14 residues. Germline lookup yields CDR1 SGHTA and CDR2 FQGNSA.

The chain uses TRBV5-1 and TRBJ2-7; a weak D match, TRBD1 (7 bases). Germline CDR1 reads SGHRS; CDR2 reads YFSETQ. The CDR3 contains 18 residues. V lost 0 bases, J lost 0 bases, and 19 bases lay in between. The CDR3: CASSLAPGGPGGSYEQYF. The CDR3 DNA sequence: TGCGCCAGCAGCTTGGCCCCAGGGGGTCCCGGGGGCTCCTACGAGCAGTACTTC.

The chain is built from TRBV7-9 and TRBJ2-7; 8 bases are shared with TRBD2. Germline V gives CDR1 SEHNR, CDR2 FQNEAQ (reference sequence). The V and J ends lost 5 bases and 0 bases, in that order; junction bases with no gene match: 9. The CDR3 is 16 residues long. The CDR3 bases are TGTGCCAGCAGCAAAGTCGGTAGCGGGAACTCCTACGAGCAGTACTTC. Residues: CASSKVGSGNSYEQYF.

This clone was observed a few times. The chain carries TRBV15 and TRBJ2-7, with a possible D match to TRBD2 (5 bases). The ends were cut back, 5 bases at V and 0 bases at J, with 11 bases in the middle. CDR1 LNHNV and CDR2 YYDKDF come from the germline V gene (reference sequence). The CDR3 consists of 14 residues. The CDR3 DNA reads TGTGCCACCAGCTATGGACTTTACTCCTACGAGCAGTACTTC. Its protein is CATSYGLYSYEQYF.

The rearrangement joins TRBV28 to TRBJ1-4, with D perhaps TRBD1 (6 bases). V dropped 2 bases and J dropped 7 bases, with 11 bases sitting between them. Per the germline V gene, CDR1 is MDHEN and CDR2 is SYDVKM. This CDR3 region has 14 residues. CDR3 in DNA: TGTGCCAGCAGTTTAACAGGGAAGATTGAAAAACTGTTTTTT. Translation: CASSLTGKIEKLFF.

CDR3 coding DNA: TGTGCCAGCAGCTTCCGGACGGTTGGGGCCAACGTCCTGACTTTC. This translates into CASSFRTVGANVLTF. The gene calls are TRBV5-6 and TRBJ2-6; D remains unclear. The V gene's germline CDR1 is SGHDT and CDR2 YYEEEE. CDR3 length equals 15 residues. Trimming cost V 2 bases and J 3 bases, with 9 bases left between them. Variable domain in full (rest from reference TRBV5-6 and TRBJ2-6): DAGVTQSPTHLIKTRGQQVTLRCSPKSGHDTVSWYQQALGQGPQFIFQYYEEEERQRGNFPDRFSGHQFPNYSSELNVNALLLGDSALYLCASSFRTVGANVLTFGAGSRLTVL.

The chain recombines TRBV6-5 with TRBJ2-5; D is perhaps TRBD1 (5 bases). The V gene's germline CDR1 is MNHEY and CDR2 SVGAGI. This CDR3 contains 15 residues. V gave up 6 bases and J gave up 1 base, with 15 bases separating them. The CDR3 nucleotides are TGTGCCAGCAGCCCCTGGCAGGGTCCCCAAGAGACCCAGTACTTC. The encoded protein is CASSPWQGPQETQYF.

The V call is TRBV27, the J call TRBJ2-6; a possible D gene is TRBD1 (5 bases). The CDR3 has 16 amino acids. CDR1 is MNHEY and CDR2 is SMNVEV in the germline V gene (reference sequence). The V gene lost 6 bases and the J gene lost 0 bases, with 12 bases spanning the gap. The CDR3 loop is CASSDSPFSGANVLTF. As DNA, the CDR3 is TGTGCCAGCAGCGACAGTCCTTTCTCTGGGGCCAACGTCCTGACTTTC.

The chain couples TRBV7-6 to TRBJ2-5; TRBD1 matches at 10 bases. The ends lost 5 bases at V and 4 bases at J; junction bases unmatched: 4. The CDR3 loop spans 14 amino acids. The V gene's germline CDR1 is SGHVS and CDR2 FNYEAQ. CDR3 in DNA: TGTGCCAGCAGCCCGTGGGACAGGGGAGAGACCCAGTACTTC. Amino acid sequence: CASSPWDRGETQYF. Filled out from reference TRBV7-6 and TRBJ2-5, the complete variable domain reads GAGVSQSPRYKVTKRGQDVALRCDPISGHVSLYWYRQALGQGPEFLTYFNYEAQQDKSGLPNDRFSAERPEGSISTLTIQRTEQRDSAMYRCASSPWDRGETQYFGPGTRLLVL.

The CDR3 DNA follows: TGTGCCAGTAGTAGTCAGACCAATCAGCCCCAGCATTTT. Protein sequence: CASSSQTNQPQHF. V gene TRBV19 combines with J gene TRBJ1-5; D is uncertain. V lost 4 bases and J 3 bases, leaving 7 bases between the germline ends. The V gene's germline CDR1 is LNHDA and CDR2 SQIVND (reference sequence). CDR3 length equals 13 residues.

In its sample, this clone was seen once. The chain has TRBV19 and TRBJ1-6; unclear D gene. V was pared by 7 bases and J by 0 bases, with 10 bases between. This CDR3 region has 15 residues. CDR1 is LNHDA and CDR2 is SQIVND in the germline V gene (reference sequence). CDR3 amino acids: CASKTLSSYNSPLHF. Here the CDR3 DNA reads TGTGCCAGTAAGACGCTTAGCTCCTATAATTCACCCCTCCACTTT.

J is TRBJ2-5 and V is TRBV7-9; D assignment may be TRBD1 or TRBD2 (5 bases each). Trimming stripped 5 bases from V and 1 base from J, with 11 bases between. This CDR3 has 14 residues. Germline CDR1 is SEHNR and CDR2 is FQNEAQ (reference sequence). The CDR3 bases are TGTGCCAGCAGCACCGGGACGGTCCAAGAGACCCAGTACTTC. Protein sequence: CASSTGTVQETQYF.

This chain connects TRBV5-1 to TRBJ2-7; TRBD1 agrees at 8 bases. The V gene's germline CDR1 is SGHRS and CDR2 YFSETQ. The length of the CDR3 is 18 residues. V shed 2 bases and J 6 bases; nucleotides not matched to a gene: 19. CDR3 sequence reads: CASSLGLRLGQVHSEQYF. DNA for the CDR3: TGCGCCAGCAGCTTAGGCCTTAGGTTGGGACAGGTCCACAGCGAGCAGTACTTC. The full variable domain, its missing parts supplied by reference TRBV5-1 and TRBJ2-7, is KAGVTQTPRYLIKTRGQQVTLSCSPISGHRSVSWYQQTPGQGLQFLFEYFSETQRNKGNFPGRFSGRQFSNSRSEMNVSTLELGDSALYLCASSLGLRLGQVHSEQYFGPGTRLTVT.

V gene TRBV7-3 combines with J gene TRBJ2-3; D gene unclear. Germline V gene data show CDR1 as SGHTA and CDR2 as FQGTGA. This CDR3 contains 12 residues. Trimming shortened V by 5 bases and J by 4 bases, and 7 bases separated the two germline ends. CDR3 residues: CASSLGADTQYF. The DNA of the CDR3 is TGTGCCAGCAGCCTTGGGGCAGATACGCAGTATTTT. Together with reference TRBV7-3 and TRBJ2-3, the CDR3 gives the full variable domain: GAGVSQTPSNKVTEKGKYVELRCDPISGHTALYWYRQSLGQGPEFLIYFQGTGAADDSGLPNDRFFAVRPEGSVSTLKIQRTERGDSAVYLCASSLGADTQYFGPGTRLTVL.

Of note for this clone: Within the sample, other DNA sequences also encode this same CDR3. V is TRBV28 and J is TRBJ2-7, with TRBD1 matching over 8 bases. This CDR3 has 13 residues. With V trimmed by 4 bases and J by 4 bases, 3 bases remained unmatched. The germline V gene encodes CDR1 MDHEN and CDR2 SYDVKM. The CDR3: CASSSTGGYEQYF. The CDR3 DNA follows: TGTGCCAGCAGTTCCACAGGGGGTTACGAGCAGTACTTC.